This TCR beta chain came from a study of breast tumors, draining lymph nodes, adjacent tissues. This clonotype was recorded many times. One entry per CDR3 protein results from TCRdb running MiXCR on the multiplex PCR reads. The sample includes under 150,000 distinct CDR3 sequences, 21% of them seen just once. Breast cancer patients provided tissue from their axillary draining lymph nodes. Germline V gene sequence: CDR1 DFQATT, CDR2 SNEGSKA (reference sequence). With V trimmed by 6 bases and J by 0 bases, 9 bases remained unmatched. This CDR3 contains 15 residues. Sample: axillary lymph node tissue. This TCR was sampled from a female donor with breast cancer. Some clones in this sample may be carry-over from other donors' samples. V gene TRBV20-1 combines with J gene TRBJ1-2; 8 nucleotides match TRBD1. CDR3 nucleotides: TGCAGTGCCCAGACAGGGGCCTTCCCTAACTATGGCTACACCTTC. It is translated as CSAQTGAFPNYGYTF.